This TCR beta chain was sequenced for a study of beta chain features in type 1 diabetes. Study-level information: No patient-donor differences in age, gender, total cells or subset yield.

Points on this clone: Its antigen is currently unknown.

Study-wide points: cDNA-based sequencing might over-represent cells highly expressing TCR. Reduced insertions and increased deletions marked VDJ junctions in type 1 diabetes patients. Equally in patients and controls, PCR might preferentially amplify shorter templates.

Every bit of the isolated RNA underwent reverse transcription, so sequencing read expressed TCRB transcripts. Method: immunoSEQ multiplex PCR; TCRdb's copy keeps in-frame clones and lacks some. Among 400,000 to 550,000 clones, approximately 10% were seen once, and the ten largest hold roughly 0.046%. The CDR3 sequence is 13 residues long. The ends were cut back, 6 bases at V and 1 base at J, with 9 bases in the middle. Germline V gives CDR1 SNHLY, CDR2 FYNNEI. This rearrangement joins TRBV2 to TRBJ1-1; possibly TRBD1 for D (5 bases). The sequence was obtained from a young woman in good health. The sequencing sample was made of naive CD4+ T cells from blood. The CDR3 protein is CASRVQENTEAFF. For the CDR3, the DNA is TGTGCCAGCAGGGTACAGGAGAACACTGAAGCTTTCTTT.